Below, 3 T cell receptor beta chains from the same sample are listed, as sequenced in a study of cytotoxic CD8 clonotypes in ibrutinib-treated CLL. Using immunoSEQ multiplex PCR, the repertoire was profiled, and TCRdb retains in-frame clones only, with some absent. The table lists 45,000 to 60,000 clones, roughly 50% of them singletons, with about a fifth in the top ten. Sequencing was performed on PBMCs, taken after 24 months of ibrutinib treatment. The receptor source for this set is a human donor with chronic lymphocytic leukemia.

CDR3 nucleotide sequence: TGTGCCAGCAGTGAACAGGGATACGAGCAGTACGTC. Translation gives CASSEQGYEQYV. J is TRBJ2-7 and V is TRBV2; the D gene is possibly TRBD1 (5 bases). The length of the CDR3 is 12 residues. CDR1 is SNHLY and CDR2 is FYNNEI in the germline V gene. V was pared by 2 bases and J by 4 bases, with 6 bases between.

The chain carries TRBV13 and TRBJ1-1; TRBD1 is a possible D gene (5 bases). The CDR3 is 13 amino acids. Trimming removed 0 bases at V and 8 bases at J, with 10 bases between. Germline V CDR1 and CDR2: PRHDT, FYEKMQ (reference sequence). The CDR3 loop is CASSLGPREEAFF. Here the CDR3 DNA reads TGTGCCAGCAGCTTAGGTCCCAGGGAAGAAGCTTTCTTT.

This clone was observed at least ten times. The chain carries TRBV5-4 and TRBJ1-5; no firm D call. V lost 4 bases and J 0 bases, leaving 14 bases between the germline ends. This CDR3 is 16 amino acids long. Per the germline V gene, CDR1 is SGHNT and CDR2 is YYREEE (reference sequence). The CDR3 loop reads CASSTGGPNSNQPQHF. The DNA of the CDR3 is TGTGCCAGCAGCACGGGCGGGCCTAATAGCAATCAGCCCCAGCATTTT. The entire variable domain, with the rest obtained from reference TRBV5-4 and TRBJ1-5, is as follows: ETGVTQSPTHLIKTRGQQVTLRCSSQSGHNTVSWYQQALGQGPQFIFQYYREEENGRGNFPPRFSGLQFPNYSSELNVNALELDDSALYLCASSTGGPNSNQPQHFGDGTRLSIL.